This T cell receptor (beta chain) was identified in a study of T cell responses to AZD1222 COVID-19 vaccine. The study's findings and limits: Repertoires were sampled only after the peak T cell response.

Only in-frame clones appear in the TCRdb table, and some are missing; sequencing was by immunoSEQ multiplex PCR. This repertoire shows some 150,000 clones, about 90% found once; its top ten account for around 2.8%. Deletions cut 8 bases from V and 0 bases from J, with 8 bases between. Germline V gene sequence: CDR1 LNHDA, CDR2 SQIVND (reference sequence). The CDR3 runs to 13 residues. Comment on this clone: Its antigen is undetermined.

The chain carries TRBV19 and TRBJ1-3, with D possibly being TRBD1 (5 bases). The sequences come from peripheral blood, collected on day 0 of MenACWY control vaccination. The TCR was taken from an adult in good health. The CDR3 protein is CASEGISGNTIYF. DNA for the CDR3: TGTGCCAGTGAGGGGATCTCTGGAAACACCATATATTTT.